A single sample is the source of the 16 T cell receptor beta chains below, sequenced in a study of long-term antiretroviral therapy in people with HIV. Version v3.0 of the immunoSEQ assay ran at survey level. Produced via immunoSEQ multiplex PCR; TCRdb's table is partial and in-frame only. The sample consists of tens of thousands of clones, approximately 91% of them appearing once. Specimen: unsorted PBMCs, collected 0.6 years after starting antiretroviral therapy. These TCRs come from a man aged 60 to 75 with HIV.

This clone showed up just once. The chain has TRBV7-9 and TRBJ2-3; tentative D call: TRBD1 (6 bases). The CDR3 contains 13 residues. Trimming shortened V by 6 bases and J by 2 bases, and 9 bases separated the two germline ends. Germline values: CDR1 SEHNR, CDR2 FQNEAQ (reference sequence). The CDR3 sequence is CASSHRATDTQYF. DNA of the CDR3: TGTGCCAGCAGTCACAGGGCCACAGATACGCAGTATTTT.

This clone was seen just once. The CDR3 here is CASSLKSGEETQYF. CDR3 nucleotides: TGCGCCAGCAGCTTGAAGTCAGGGGAAGAGACCCAGTACTTC. This chain connects TRBV5-1 to TRBJ2-5, with D possibly TRBD1 on 6 matching bases. CDR1 is SGHRS and CDR2 is YFSETQ in the germline V gene. Trimming removed 1 base from V and 3 bases from J, with 10 bases in between. The CDR3 is 14 residues long.

The chain combines TRBV19 with TRBJ1-1; 7 nucleotides match TRBD1. V lost 7 bases, J lost 5 bases, and 25 bases stayed unmatched. The CDR3 loop spans 19 amino acids. Germline V gene data show CDR1 as LNHDA and CDR2 as SQIVND (reference sequence). CDR3 coding DNA: TGTGCCAGTACGTCAACAGGGGCACAGGGCCTCATGCTAAGGACTGAAGCTTTCTTT. Translation gives CASTSTGAQGLMLRTEAFF.

The CDR3 is CASSLIGLSNEKLFF. The CDR3 DNA reads as TGTGCCAGCAGCTTAATAGGGTTGTCTAATGAAAAACTGTTTTTT. V usage is TRBV7-2 and J usage is TRBJ1-4, with D uncertain. Looked up from germline, CDR1 is SGHTA and CDR2 is FQGNSA. Trimming stripped 2 bases from V and 3 bases from J, with 10 bases between. The CDR3 loop spans 15 amino acids.

This clone was seen once. The J gene is TRBJ2-7, the V gene TRBV5-1; TRBD2 aligns across 15 bases. The CDR3 loop spans 15 amino acids. Germline V gives CDR1 SGHRS, CDR2 YFSETQ. J was trimmed by 6 bases and V by 4 bases; bases with no gene match: 5. The CDR3 sequence is CASSVPGLAGGEQYF. CDR3 DNA: TGCGCCAGCAGCGTACCGGGACTAGCGGGAGGCGAGCAGTACTTC. Looking up the rest from reference TRBV5-1 and TRBJ2-7 gives the full variable domain: KAGVTQTPRYLIKTRGQQVTLSCSPISGHRSVSWYQQTPGQGLQFLFEYFSETQRNKGNFPGRFSGRQFSNSRSEMNVSTLELGDSALYLCASSVPGLAGGEQYFGPGTRLTVT.

The genes are TRBV5-1 and TRBJ2-2; 7 bases align to TRBD2. Germline CDR1 reads SGHRS; CDR2 reads YFSETQ. V was pared by 5 bases and J by 1 base, with 5 bases of the junction left unmatched. This CDR3 comprises 15 residues. The CDR3 DNA follows: TGCGCCAGCAGTATGGCGGGAGAGAACACCGGGGAGCTGTTTTTT. Its translation is CASSMAGENTGELFF.

The genes are TRBV9 and TRBJ1-3, with TRBD1 identical over 7 bases. Germline V gene lookup returns CDR1 SGDLS and CDR2 YYNGEE. The V and J ends lost 4 bases and 4 bases, in that order; junction bases with no gene match: 11. This CDR3 is built from 16 residues. Here the CDR3 DNA reads TGTGCCAGCAGCACCTCTACAGGGGTTGAAGGAAACACCATATATTTT. It is translated as CASSTSTGVEGNTIYF.

Only one count was recorded for this clone. The chain employs TRBV5-6 and TRBJ1-5; 8 bases line up with TRBD1. Looked up from germline, CDR1 is SGHDT and CDR2 is YYEEEE. The CDR3 extends over 16 amino acids. V shed 2 bases, J shed 5 bases, and the junction held 9 bases outside the gene matches. CDR3 amino acids: CASSLTGQGVYQPQHF. CDR3 nucleotides: TGTGCCAGCAGCTTAACCGGACAGGGAGTGTATCAGCCCCAGCATTTT.

This clone was picked up one time. J is TRBJ1-1 and V is TRBV30; tentatively, D is TRBD1 (6 bases). The germline CDR1 and CDR2 sequences are GTSNPN and SVGIG (reference sequence). Trimming pared 5 bases from V and 0 bases from J, leaving 19 bases between. CDR3 length equals 16 residues. The chain's CDR3 is CAWGLRGGRMNTEAFF. Here the CDR3 DNA reads TGTGCCTGGGGCCTCAGGGGCGGGCGAATGAACACTGAAGCTTTCTTT.

This clone was detected only once. The gene calls are TRBV4-1 and TRBJ2-7, with TRBD2 matching over 8 bases. Germline CDR1 reads MGHRA; CDR2 reads YSYEKL. The CDR3 runs to 17 residues. With 4 bases clipped from V and 3 bases from J, the junction kept 14 bases outside the gene matches. The DNA of the CDR3 is TGCGCCAGCAGCCGGTCCCGGAGGCGGGGGGTCTTCTACGAGCAGTACTTC. Amino acids: CASSRSRRRGVFYEQYF.

This chain links TRBV7-8 with TRBJ1-1, with D perhaps TRBD1 (5 bases). Germline assignment: CDR1 SGHVS and CDR2 FQNEAQ. With 3 bases removed from V and 4 bases from J, the gap between germline ends came to 15 bases. This CDR3 is built from 15 residues. CDR3: CASSFFGARGTEAFF. The CDR3 bases are TGTGCCAGCAGCTTTTTCGGGGCCCGGGGCACTGAAGCTTTCTTT.

This clone was counted between two and nine times. The gene calls are TRBV6-5 and TRBJ2-7, with D maybe TRBD2 (5 bases). The CDR3 is 11 amino acids. The germline V and J ends were trimmed by 4 bases and 8 bases, with 9 bases remaining between them. In germline, CDR1 is MNHEY, CDR2 SVGAGI. The CDR3 nucleotides read TGTGCCAGCAGTTCCTCGACTAAGCAGTACTTC. This gives the protein CASSSSTKQYF.

This rearrangement joins TRBV6-4 to TRBJ1-5, with D unresolved. The V gene's germline CDR1 is MRHNA and CDR2 SNTAGT. The CDR3 has 13 amino acids. V lost 4 bases and J lost 5, with 9 bases in between. In DNA form, the CDR3 reads TGTGCCAGCAGTGTTGAGAGATATCAGCCCCAGCATTTT. Protein: CASSVERYQPQHF.

The chain carries TRBV7-3 and TRBJ2-1; 8 bases are shared with TRBD2. This CDR3 is built from 18 residues. In germline, CDR1 is SGHTA, CDR2 FQGTGA. The ends lost 5 bases at V and 2 bases at J; junction bases unmatched: 14. The CDR3 coding sequence is TGTGCCAGCAGCCGGGACGGCGGGACTAGTAGAACCTACAATGAGCAGTTCTTC. Translating gives CASSRDGGTSRTYNEQFF.

This chain links TRBV9 with TRBJ2-7; D assignment may be TRBD1 or TRBD2 (6 bases each). CDR3 length: 17 amino acids. Germline CDR1 is SGDLS and CDR2 is YYNGEE. Trimming removed 2 bases from V and 3 bases from J, with 21 bases in between. The CDR3: CASSVRPLWGAGYEQYF. The CDR3 coding sequence is TGTGCCAGCAGCGTCCGACCCTTGTGGGGGGCTGGCTACGAGCAGTACTTC. The full variable domain, rest sourced from reference TRBV9 and TRBJ2-7, is DSGVTQTPKHLITATGQRVTLRCSPRSGDLSVYWYQQSLDQGLQFLIQYYNGEERAKGNILERFSAQQFPDLHSELNLSSLELGDSALYFCASSVRPLWGAGYEQYFGPGTRLTVT.

V and J are TRBV19 and TRBJ2-2; D remains ambiguous. Germline CDR1 LNHDA, CDR2 SQIVND (reference sequence). The CDR3 totals 16 residues. V was pared by 4 bases and J by 3 bases, with 15 bases between. CDR3 nucleotide sequence: TGTGCCAGTAGTAACCAGGCCCTTCTAGACACCGGGGAGCTGTTTTTT. Its translation is CASSNQALLDTGELFF.